These T cell receptor beta chains were read from a single sample in a study of identifying expanded T cells in peripheral blood. This table comes from immunoSEQ multiplex PCR, and its TCRdb copy is limited to in-frame clones, with some not included. The table records about 98,000 clones, about nine tenths of them present only once. Sequenced sample: blood. The receptors here all came from a person aged 18-69 years in good health. The CDR3 runs from the conserved cysteine through the conserved F or W. The order of the fields is CDR3 length, J gene, D gene, V gene, clone size, CDR3 protein, CDR3 DNA. The D gene is left open where the match is weak. Only some rows state a clone size, as once, few, many or a class for expanded clones.

CDR3 length: 16; J gene: TRBJ1-6; D gene: -; V gene: TRBV25-1; clone size: -; CDR3 protein: CASRQAGGDANSPLHF; CDR3 DNA: TGTGCCAGCAGGCAGGCTGGAGGGGACGCTAATTCACCCCTCCACTTT
CDR3 length: 13; J gene: TRBJ1-2; D gene: TRBD1; V gene: TRBV6-5; clone size: few; CDR3 protein: CASSYDRVDGYTF; CDR3 DNA: TGTGCCAGCAGTTATGACAGGGTCGATGGCTACACCTTC
CDR3 length: 15; J gene: TRBJ2-1; D gene: -; V gene: TRBV4-3; clone size: -; CDR3 protein: CASSQETSFYNEQFF; CDR3 DNA: TGCGCCAGCAGCCAAGAAACTAGCTTCTACAATGAGCAGTTCTTC
CDR3 length: 16; J gene: TRBJ2-1; D gene: -; V gene: TRBV7-3; clone size: -; CDR3 protein: CASSLTVTGPYNEQFF; CDR3 DNA: TGTGCCAGCAGCTTAACAGTCACAGGGCCCTACAATGAGCAGTTCTTC
CDR3 length: 10; J gene: TRBJ2-5; D gene: -; V gene: TRBV20-1; clone size: -; CDR3 protein: CSARRETQYF; CDR3 DNA: TGCAGTGCCAGGCGTGAGACCCAGTACTTC
CDR3 length: 13; J gene: TRBJ2-1; D gene: -; V gene: TRBV10-1; clone size: many; CDR3 protein: CASSSRDAPEQFF; CDR3 DNA: TGCGCCAGCAGTAGCCGGGACGCCCCTGAGCAGTTCTTC
CDR3 length: 13; J gene: TRBJ2-5; D gene: -; V gene: TRBV28; clone size: -; CDR3 protein: CASSPRPGETQYF; CDR3 DNA: TGTGCCAGCAGCCCCCGCCCGGGGGAGACCCAGTACTTC
CDR3 length: 15; J gene: TRBJ1-5; D gene: TRBD1; V gene: TRBV5-1; clone size: -; CDR3 protein: CASSLNRGYNQPQHF; CDR3 DNA: TGCGCCAGCAGCTTGAACAGGGGTTATAATCAGCCCCAGCATTTT
CDR3 length: 15; J gene: TRBJ2-1; D gene: -; V gene: TRBV7-9; clone size: -; CDR3 protein: CASSLSGRRGGEQFF; CDR3 DNA: TGTGCCAGCAGCTTGTCCGGCCGGAGGGGTGGTGAGCAGTTCTTC
CDR3 length: 15; J gene: TRBJ2-5; D gene: -; V gene: TRBV7-9; clone size: -; CDR3 protein: CASSLGLGRIGTQYF; CDR3 DNA: TGTGCCAGCAGCTTAGGTCTTGGTAGGATCGGGACCCAGTACTTC
CDR3 length: 13; J gene: TRBJ1-1; D gene: TRBD1; V gene: TRBV6-1; clone size: -; CDR3 protein: CASSLRDRDEAFF; CDR3 DNA: TGTGCCAGCAGCCTAAGGGACAGGGACGAAGCTTTCTTT
CDR3 length: 16; J gene: TRBJ2-7; D gene: -; V gene: TRBV7-9; clone size: -; CDR3 protein: CASSPKSPSVSYEQYF; CDR3 DNA: TGTGCCAGCAGCCCGAAAAGCCCTTCGGTCTCCTACGAGCAGTACTTC
CDR3 length: 15; J gene: TRBJ2-6; D gene: -; V gene: TRBV27; clone size: once; CDR3 protein: CASSPYGDGANVLTF; CDR3 DNA: TGTGCCAGCAGTCCCTACGGAGATGGGGCCAACGTCCTGACTTTC
CDR3 length: 15; J gene: TRBJ2-7; D gene: TRBD2; V gene: TRBV7-2; clone size: few; CDR3 protein: CASRQEGLAHYEQYF; CDR3 DNA: TGTGCCAGCAGGCAGGAGGGACTAGCCCACTACGAGCAGTACTTC
CDR3 length: 13; J gene: TRBJ2-5; D gene: -; V gene: TRBV6-6; clone size: once; CDR3 protein: CASSSGREETQYF; CDR3 DNA: TGTGCCAGCAGTTCAGGGAGAGAAGAGACCCAGTACTTC
CDR3 length: 15; J gene: TRBJ2-1; D gene: TRBD2; V gene: TRBV5-1; clone size: -; CDR3 protein: CASSQGLAAYNEQFF; CDR3 DNA: TGCGCCAGCAGCCAGGGACTAGCGGCCTACAATGAGCAGTTCTTC
CDR3 length: 14; J gene: TRBJ1-1; D gene: -; V gene: TRBV11-3; clone size: -; CDR3 protein: CASSLGTANTEAFF; CDR3 DNA: TGTGCCAGCAGCTTAGGAACAGCGAACACTGAAGCTTTCTTT
CDR3 length: 14; J gene: TRBJ1-1; D gene: TRBD1; V gene: TRBV5-1; clone size: -; CDR3 protein: CASSLQGKNTEAFF; CDR3 DNA: TGCGCCAGCAGCTTACAGGGGAAGAACACTGAAGCTTTCTTT
CDR3 length: 12; J gene: TRBJ1-2; D gene: -; V gene: TRBV5-1; clone size: -; CDR3 protein: CASGPLDYGYTF; CDR3 DNA: TGCGCCAGCGGGCCTCTTGACTATGGCTACACCTTC
CDR3 length: 14; J gene: TRBJ2-7; D gene: TRBD2; V gene: TRBV11-2; clone size: -; CDR3 protein: CASSPSGTSGEQYF; CDR3 DNA: TGTGCCAGCAGCCCTTCCGGGACTAGCGGCGAGCAGTACTTC
CDR3 length: 12; J gene: TRBJ2-1; D gene: -; V gene: TRBV9; clone size: -; CDR3 protein: CASSAQGNEQFF; CDR3 DNA: TGTGCCAGCAGCGCGCAGGGGAATGAGCAGTTCTTC
CDR3 length: 15; J gene: TRBJ2-7; D gene: TRBD1; V gene: TRBV5-1; clone size: -; CDR3 protein: CASRRTGGANREQYF; CDR3 DNA: TGCGCCAGCAGAAGAACAGGGGGCGCGAACCGCGAGCAGTACTTC
CDR3 length: 15; J gene: TRBJ2-3; D gene: TRBD2; V gene: TRBV5-4; clone size: -; CDR3 protein: CASSLGTSTSDTQYF; CDR3 DNA: TGTGCCAGCAGCTTGGGGACTAGCACGTCAGATACGCAGTATTTT
CDR3 length: 11; J gene: TRBJ1-5; D gene: -; V gene: TRBV20-1; clone size: -; CDR3 protein: CSASVNQPQHF; CDR3 DNA: TGCAGTGCGTCAGTCAATCAGCCCCAGCATTTT
CDR3 length: 15; J gene: TRBJ1-3; D gene: -; V gene: TRBV5-1; clone size: many; CDR3 protein: CASSEDNNSGNTIYF; CDR3 DNA: TGCGCCAGCAGCGAGGACAATAACTCTGGAAACACCATATATTTT
CDR3 length: 13; J gene: TRBJ2-3; D gene: -; V gene: TRBV5-1; clone size: -; CDR3 protein: CASIRDNTDTQYF; CDR3 DNA: TGCGCCAGCATCCGGGACAACACAGATACGCAGTATTTT
CDR3 length: 15; J gene: TRBJ2-1; D gene: -; V gene: TRBV19; clone size: few; CDR3 protein: CASSIDQAADNEQFF; CDR3 DNA: TGTGCCAGTAGTATAGATCAGGCAGCTGACAATGAGCAGTTCTTC
CDR3 length: 13; J gene: TRBJ2-3; D gene: -; V gene: TRBV19; clone size: -; CDR3 protein: CASSIVVADTQYF; CDR3 DNA: TGTGCCAGTAGTATAGTCGTGGCAGATACGCAGTATTTT
CDR3 length: 15; J gene: TRBJ2-3; D gene: TRBD2; V gene: TRBV30; clone size: -; CDR3 protein: CAWRGNGGRIDTQYF; CDR3 DNA: TGTGCCTGGAGAGGAAACGGCGGGAGAATCGATACGCAGTATTTT
CDR3 length: 13; J gene: TRBJ2-7; D gene: -; V gene: TRBV5-4; clone size: -; CDR3 protein: CASSFGNLYEQYF; CDR3 DNA: TGTGCCAGCAGCTTCGGGAATCTCTACGAGCAGTACTTC
CDR3 length: 15; J gene: TRBJ1-3; D gene: -; V gene: TRBV5-4; clone size: -; CDR3 protein: CASSLGGASGNTIYF; CDR3 DNA: TGTGCCAGCAGCTTAGGGGGGGCTTCTGGAAACACCATATATTTT
CDR3 length: 15; J gene: TRBJ1-3; D gene: -; V gene: TRBV5-1; clone size: -; CDR3 protein: CASSNSGTSGNTIYF; CDR3 DNA: TGCGCCAGCAGCAATTCCGGGACGTCGGGAAACACCATATATTTT
CDR3 length: 11; J gene: TRBJ1-1; D gene: -; V gene: TRBV6-1; clone size: -; CDR3 protein: CASSEFTEAFF; CDR3 DNA: TGTGCCAGCAGTGAGTTCACTGAAGCTTTCTTT
CDR3 length: 15; J gene: TRBJ1-1; D gene: -; V gene: TRBV28; clone size: -; CDR3 protein: CASSSPGALNTEAFF; CDR3 DNA: TGTGCCAGCAGTTCTCCAGGGGCTCTGAACACTGAAGCTTTCTTT
CDR3 length: 15; J gene: TRBJ2-7; D gene: TRBD1; V gene: TRBV6-1; clone size: -; CDR3 protein: CASSVFGTGTYEQYF; CDR3 DNA: TGTGCCAGCAGTGTCTTCGGGACAGGAACTTACGAGCAGTACTTC
CDR3 length: 15; J gene: TRBJ2-1; D gene: -; V gene: TRBV5-1; clone size: -; CDR3 protein: CASSSSGVPYNEQFF; CDR3 DNA: TGCGCCAGCAGCTCCTCGGGGGTTCCCTACAATGAGCAGTTCTTC
CDR3 length: 16; J gene: TRBJ2-3; D gene: TRBD2; V gene: TRBV7-3; clone size: -; CDR3 protein: CASSLAGTRVPDTQYF; CDR3 DNA: TGTGCCAGCAGCTTAGCCGGGACTAGGGTCCCAGATACGCAGTATTTT
CDR3 length: 13; J gene: TRBJ1-5; D gene: -; V gene: TRBV2; clone size: medium-sized; CDR3 protein: CASSERGRQPQHF; CDR3 DNA: TGTGCCAGCAGTGAAAGAGGACGTCAGCCCCAGCATTTT
CDR3 length: 13; J gene: TRBJ1-2; D gene: -; V gene: TRBV5-1; clone size: -; CDR3 protein: CASSLMGEGGYTF; CDR3 DNA: TGCGCCAGCAGCTTGATGGGGGAAGGTGGCTACACCTTC
CDR3 length: 12; J gene: TRBJ2-2; D gene: -; V gene: TRBV4-1; clone size: -; CDR3 protein: CASSQEGGELFF; CDR3 DNA: TGCGCCAGCAGCCAAGAGGGTGGGGAGCTGTTTTTT
CDR3 length: 14; J gene: TRBJ1-1; D gene: -; V gene: TRBV2; clone size: -; CDR3 protein: CASISIEENTEAFF; CDR3 DNA: TGTGCCAGCATTAGCATTGAGGAGAACACTGAAGCTTTCTTT
CDR3 length: 16; J gene: TRBJ2-1; D gene: TRBD1; V gene: TRBV5-1; clone size: -; CDR3 protein: CASSAHDRAPYNEQFF; CDR3 DNA: TGCGCCAGCAGCGCACACGACAGGGCCCCATACAATGAGCAGTTCTTC
CDR3 length: 15; J gene: TRBJ2-1; D gene: -; V gene: TRBV6-5; clone size: -; CDR3 protein: CASSYRASLGDEQFF; CDR3 DNA: TGTGCCAGCAGTTACCGGGCTAGCTTAGGGGATGAGCAGTTCTTC
CDR3 length: 13; J gene: TRBJ2-3; D gene: -; V gene: TRBV9; clone size: -; CDR3 protein: CASSVGGIDTQYF; CDR3 DNA: TGTGCCAGCAGCGTTGGGGGTATAGATACGCAGTATTTT
CDR3 length: 14; J gene: TRBJ1-2; D gene: -; V gene: TRBV6-5; clone size: -; CDR3 protein: CASSYKGSAYGYTF; CDR3 DNA: TGTGCCAGCAGTTACAAGGGGTCAGCTTATGGCTACACCTTC
CDR3 length: 14; J gene: TRBJ1-4; D gene: -; V gene: TRBV9; clone size: few; CDR3 protein: CASSPQRIGEKLFF; CDR3 DNA: TGTGCCAGCAGCCCCCAACGCATCGGCGAAAAACTGTTTTTT
CDR3 length: 16; J gene: TRBJ1-2; D gene: TRBD1; V gene: TRBV14; clone size: -; CDR3 protein: CASSLLQGQGNGGYTF; CDR3 DNA: TGTGCCAGCAGCCTACTCCAAGGACAGGGGAACGGTGGCTACACCTTC
CDR3 length: 15; J gene: TRBJ1-1; D gene: TRBD1; V gene: TRBV4-2; clone size: few; CDR3 protein: CASSQDRTGTIRAFF; CDR3 DNA: TGTGCCAGCAGCCAAGATCGGACAGGGACAATCCGAGCTTTCTTT
CDR3 length: 16; J gene: TRBJ2-5; D gene: -; V gene: TRBV27; clone size: -; CDR3 protein: CASSIRDTEGYETQYF; CDR3 DNA: TGTGCCAGCAGTATCCGGGACACCGAGGGGTACGAGACCCAGTACTTC
CDR3 length: 13; J gene: TRBJ1-2; D gene: -; V gene: TRBV11-2; clone size: -; CDR3 protein: CASSLDSLYGYTF; CDR3 DNA: TGTGCCAGCAGCCTCGATTCCCTCTATGGCTACACCTTC
CDR3 length: 15; J gene: TRBJ1-6; D gene: -; V gene: TRBV9; clone size: few; CDR3 protein: CASSARDTVYSPLHF; CDR3 DNA: TGTGCCAGCAGCGCCCGGGACACGGTATATTCACCCCTCCACTTT
CDR3 length: 15; J gene: TRBJ2-7; D gene: TRBD2; V gene: TRBV18; clone size: -; CDR3 protein: CASSGGLAGGYEQYF; CDR3 DNA: TGTGCCAGCTCCGGAGGGCTAGCGGGAGGGTACGAGCAGTACTTC
CDR3 length: 16; J gene: TRBJ2-1; D gene: TRBD1; V gene: TRBV4-1; clone size: -; CDR3 protein: CASSEALGTVYNEQFF; CDR3 DNA: TGCGCCAGCAGCGAAGCCCTCGGGACAGTGTACAATGAGCAGTTCTTC
CDR3 length: 16; J gene: TRBJ2-1; D gene: TRBD1; V gene: TRBV5-8; clone size: -; CDR3 protein: CASSLDRDRGFNEQFF; CDR3 DNA: TGTGCCAGCAGCTTGGACCGGGACAGGGGTTTCAATGAGCAGTTCTTC
CDR3 length: 17; J gene: TRBJ2-1; D gene: TRBD2; V gene: TRBV5-5; clone size: -; CDR3 protein: CASSYRTSGSSYNEQFF; CDR3 DNA: TGTGCCAGCAGCTACCGGACTAGCGGGAGCTCCTACAATGAGCAGTTCTTC